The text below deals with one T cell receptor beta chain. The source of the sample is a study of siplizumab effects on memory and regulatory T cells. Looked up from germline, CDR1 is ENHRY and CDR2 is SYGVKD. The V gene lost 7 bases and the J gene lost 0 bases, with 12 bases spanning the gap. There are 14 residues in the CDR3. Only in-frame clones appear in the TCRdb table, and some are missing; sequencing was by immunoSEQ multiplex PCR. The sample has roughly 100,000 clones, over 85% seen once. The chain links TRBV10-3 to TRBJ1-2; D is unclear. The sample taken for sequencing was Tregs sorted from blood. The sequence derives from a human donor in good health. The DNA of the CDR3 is TGTGCCATCACCCCCAGCGTTGCTAACTATGGCTACACCTTC. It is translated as CAITPSVANYGYTF.